Reported below is one TCR beta chain. This sample was taken from a study of control samples from healthy donors and cancer patients. V was trimmed by 3 bases and J by 1 base, leaving 19 bases between them. Germline loops: CDR1 SGHRS, CDR2 YFSETQ. This CDR3 has 17 amino acids. TCRdb's copy holds only in-frame clones and misses some; the assay was immunoSEQ multiplex PCR. This sample has some 70,000 clones; 83% occur once, and the top ten carry about 15%. Sequenced: blood. The receptor was derived from a man between 60 and 75 years old in good health. The chain recombines TRBV5-1 with TRBJ1-1; maybe TRBD1 (6 bases). CDR3 loop: CASSSLTSGTKNTEAFF. The CDR3 DNA reads as TGCGCCAGCAGCTCCCTCACCTCCGGGACAAAGAACACTGAAGCTTTCTTT.